This T cell receptor beta chain stems from a study of siplizumab effects on memory and regulatory T cells. The study, taken as a whole, reports: It seemed that naive T cells were more diverse than memory cells and were major contributors to the alloresponse.

In each sample, some 10^5 TCR templates were assayed. Libraries were prepared by immunoSEQ multiplex PCR; TCRdb keeps only in-frame clonotypes and omits some of them. This sample carries more than 85,000 clones, 90% to 95% of them seen once, and the ten largest clones take under 0.65%. As to this clone: Its antigen is undetermined.

Per the germline V gene, CDR1 is GTSNPN and CDR2 is SVGIG (reference sequence). This CDR3 contains 13 residues. Trimming removed 4 bases from V and 14 bases from J, with 21 bases in between. The receptor was derived from a human donor in good health. This chain links TRBV30 with TRBJ2-1; possible D gene TRBD2, 6 bases. The sequenced sample consisted of Tregs sorted from blood. The CDR3 region has the DNA TGTGCCTGGACCCCGGGAGACACCCGTGCGGAGTTCTTC. Protein product: CAWTPGDTRAEFF.